The 25 T cell receptor beta chains given below trace back to one sample, sequenced in a study of molecular identifiers for immune sequencing clone quantification. In TCRdb, the PCR reads were re-called with MiXCR into one record per CDR3 protein. This sample has about 640,000 distinct CDR3 sequences; 15% to 20% occur once, and the top ten carry 0.85%. Specimen: naive CD8+ T cells from blood, with Jurkat cell RNA spiked in. Stated subset: FACS-sorted CD8+CD4-CCR7+CD45RA+ naive T cells. The receptor set was obtained from a human donor in good health. Some libraries in this study had Jurkat cell RNA spiked in.

With respect to this clonotype: Mismatch with germline at one junction end may stem from a read error. This CDR3 reads CTWSVEGPYEQYF. CDR3 nucleotides: TGTACCTGGAGTGTTGAGGGCCCCTACGAGCAGTACTTC. The chain joins TRBV30 to TRBJ2-7, with a tentative D call TRBD2 (5 bases). The CDR3 has 13 residues. Germline loops: CDR1 GTSNPN, CDR2 SVGIG (reference sequence). Drawing the rest from reference TRBV30 and TRBJ2-7, the complete variable domain is SQTIHQWPATLVQPVGSPLSLECTVEGTSNPNLYWYRQAAGRGLQLLFYSVGIGQISSEVPQNLSASRPQDRQFILSSKKLLLSDSGFYLCTWSVEGPYEQYFGPGTRLTVT.

This clonotype was observed at least ten times. This sequence joins TRBV6-5 and TRBJ2-3; D ambiguous. From germline, CDR1 is MNHEY and CDR2 SVGAGI. Trimming removed 5 bases at V and 5 bases at J, with 14 bases between. The CDR3 is made up of 14 amino acids. The CDR3 DNA sequence: TGTGCCAGCAGTACGCCCCTGGTCGTAGATACGCAGTATTTT. Amino acid sequence: CASSTPLVVDTQYF.

This clonotype has a count of ten or more. This rearrangement joins TRBV5-1 to TRBJ2-5; maybe TRBD1 (6 bases). The CDR3 is 14 residues long. The germline V gene encodes CDR1 SGHRS and CDR2 YFSETQ. With 4 bases removed from V and 0 bases from J, the gap between germline ends came to 10 bases. CDR3: CASSTGTNQETQYF. The CDR3 DNA sequence: TGCGCCAGCAGCACCGGGACAAACCAAGAGACCCAGTACTTC.

In this sample, this clonotype turned up many times. V gene TRBV4-3 combines with J gene TRBJ2-5; no clear D. With 0 bases removed from V and 4 bases from J, the gap between germline ends came to 9 bases. The CDR3 has 14 amino acids. CDR1 and CDR2 (germline): LGHNA, YSLEER. CDR3 in DNA: TGCGCCAGCAGCCAAGATTGGTTTTCAGAGACCCAGTACTTC. Residues: CASSQDWFSETQYF.

This clonotype was counted between two and nine times. This chain joins TRBV4-1 and TRBJ1-1; D is perhaps TRBD1 (5 bases). The CDR3 consists of 13 residues. CDR1 is MGHRA and CDR2 is YSYEKL in the germline V gene. V lost 4 bases and J lost 7, with 13 bases in between. The DNA of the CDR3 is TGCGCCAGCAGCCCCCCCCGGGGGTTTGAAGCTTTCTTT. It encodes CASSPPRGFEAFF.

This chain uses TRBV6-5 with TRBJ2-1; 9 nucleotides match TRBD2. The V gene end was trimmed by 4 bases and the J gene end by 9 bases; junction bases not matched to a gene: 22. CDR1 MNHEY and CDR2 SVGAGI come from the germline V gene. CDR3 length: 19 residues. Written as DNA, the CDR3 is TGTGCCAGCAGTTGCCCTTGGTTACTAGCGGGTGAATATAGCACTGAGCAGTTCTTC. Translating gives CASSCPWLLAGEYSTEQFF.

This clonotype occurred many times. The chain recombines TRBV6-2 or TRBV6-3 with TRBJ1-1; possible D gene TRBD1, 6 bases. CDR1 MNHEY and CDR2 SVGEGT come from the germline V gene. CDR3 length: 15 amino acids. V lost 4 bases to trimming and J lost 4 bases, with 16 bases between them. The CDR3 DNA sequence: TGTGCCAGCAGTTCCTGGACAGACGAGAGCACTGAAGCTTTCTTT. It encodes CASSSWTDESTEAFF.

Ten or more counts support this clonotype. J is TRBJ1-5 and V is TRBV19, with a weak D call TRBD1 (5 bases). With 5 bases removed from V and 3 bases from J, the gap between germline ends came to 8 bases. The CDR3 spans 13 residues. Germline-derived CDR1 and CDR2 are LNHDA and SQIVND (reference sequence). CDR3 amino acids: CASSGTVNQPQHF. DNA for the CDR3: TGTGCCAGTAGTGGGACGGTCAATCAGCCCCAGCATTTT.

The genes are TRBV6-5 and TRBJ2-7, with 7 positions matching TRBD1. The CDR3 consists of 15 residues. The germline V gene encodes CDR1 MNHEY and CDR2 SVGAGI. V shed 2 bases, J shed 1 base, and the junction held 5 bases outside the gene matches. The CDR3 spells CASSYAGGESYEQYF. In DNA form, the CDR3 reads TGTGCCAGCAGTTACGCAGGGGGAGAATCCTACGAGCAGTACTTC.

A few counts support this clonotype. This chain connects TRBV30 to TRBJ1-3; 10 nucleotides align to TRBD1. V shed 5 bases, J shed 4 bases, and the junction held 8 bases outside the gene matches. CDR3 length: 15 amino acids. Per germline, CDR1 GTSNPN and CDR2 SVGIG (reference sequence). CDR3 sequence reads: CAWETGGALGNTIYF. In DNA form, the CDR3 reads TGTGCCTGGGAGACAGGGGGCGCGTTGGGAAACACCATATATTTT.

This clonotype was detected ten times or more. This rearrangement joins TRBV12-3 or TRBV12-4 to TRBJ1-5; 8 nucleotides agree with TRBD1. This CDR3 has 14 residues. J lost 5 bases, V lost 6 bases, and 6 bases had no gene match. CDR3 nucleotides: TGTGCCAGCAGCCACGGACAGGGCGATCAGCCCCAGCATTTT. Translating it yields CASSHGQGDQPQHF.

Worth noting for this clonotype: One base away lies a much larger clone, so this may be a sequencing read error. The rearrangement links TRBV28 to TRBJ1-5; no definite D call. The CDR3 spans 14 residues. CDR1 is MDHEN, CDR2 SYDVKM, per germline. The CDR3 region is CARSLGSGNQPQHF. CDR3 bases: TGTGCCCGCAGTTTAGGGTCAGGAAATCAGCCCCAGCATTTT.

This clonotype has a handful of counts. The chain links TRBV6-5 to TRBJ2-3; 8 bases match TRBD1. The V gene's germline CDR1 is MNHEY and CDR2 SVGAGI. The V gene end was trimmed by 5 bases and the J gene end by 1 base; junction bases not matched to a gene: 8. The CDR3 runs 16 residues. CDR3 nucleotide sequence: TGTGCCAGCAGTCCGTTTGGGACAGGACGCACAGATACGCAGTATTTT. It translates to CASSPFGTGRTDTQYF.

This clonotype was detected ten times or more. The chain joins TRBV4-3 to TRBJ2-7; D is possibly TRBD2 (6 bases). Germline CDR1 LGHNA, CDR2 YSLEER. This CDR3 spans 16 amino acids. Trimming removed 1 base from V and 2 bases from J, with 15 bases in between. This CDR3 is CASSQAWERAPYEQYF. Written as DNA, the CDR3 is TGCGCCAGCAGCCAAGCTTGGGAGCGGGCACCCTACGAGCAGTACTTC.

This clonotype was counted only a few times. This chain uses TRBV12-3 or TRBV12-4 with TRBJ2-5, with unresolved D. There are 13 residues in the CDR3. The germline V and J ends were trimmed by 5 bases and 5 bases, with 12 bases remaining between them. The CDR3, as DNA: TGTGCCAGCAGTCACCTTGCCTCGGAGACCCAGTACTTC. It encodes CASSHLASETQYF.

A note on this clonotype: A much larger clone differs by one base, so this may be a read error. The chain carries TRBV9 and TRBJ2-3, with D possibly being TRBD2 (5 bases). This CDR3 is built from 13 residues. The germline gives CDR1 SGDLS, CDR2 YYNGEE. DNA of the CDR3: TGTGCCGGCAGCCCACTAGTCGCGGATACGCAGTATTTT. Translating it yields CAGSPLVADTQYF.

The table lists this clonotype with a few counts. V usage is TRBV18 and J usage is TRBJ2-5; D remains unclear. The CDR3 sequence is 14 residues long. V was pared by 6 bases and J by 5 bases, with 16 bases between. Germline loops: CDR1 KGHSH, CDR2 LQKENI. CDR3 DNA: TGTGCCAGCTCTGCCCCCCCAGCTCAGGAGACCCAGTACTTC. This gives the protein CASSAPPAQETQYF.

Comment on this clonotype: It may be a read error: a sequence one base away is much more abundant. The gene calls are TRBV6-5 and TRBJ2-2; maybe TRBD2 (5 bases). The germline V gene encodes CDR1 MNHEY and CDR2 SVGAGI. The CDR3 sequence is 12 residues long. CDR3 DNA sequence: TGTGCCAGCAGTAAAAACACCGGGGAGCCGTTTTTT. Protein product: CASSKNTGEPFF.

This clonotype showed up many times. The V call is TRBV7-9, the J call TRBJ1-5; TRBD1 matches 8 bases. CDR1 is SEHNR, CDR2 FQNEAQ, per germline (reference sequence). The CDR3 is made up of 16 amino acids. The ends lost 1 base at V and 5 bases at J; junction bases unmatched: 7. This chain's CDR3 is CASSLGGQGVYQPQHF. CDR3 nucleotides: TGTGCCAGCAGCTTAGGTGGACAGGGAGTCTATCAGCCCCAGCATTTT.

The table lists this clonotype with many counts. The chain recombines TRBV5-5 with TRBJ2-6; 8 nucleotides align to TRBD2. The germline V gene has CDR1 SGHKS and CDR2 YYEKEE (reference sequence). This CDR3 comprises 21 residues. Trimming took 0 bases from V and 0 from J; bases not matched to a gene: 14. CDR3 residues: CASSLARLAGGVRSGANVLTF. The CDR3 DNA sequence: TGTGCCAGCAGCTTGGCCCGTCTTGCGGGAGGTGTCCGCTCTGGGGCCAACGTCCTGACTTTC.

The gene calls are TRBV10-3 and TRBJ2-7; 7 nucleotides agree with TRBD2. The junction had 12 bases not matched to a gene; V was cut back by 4 bases and J by 3 bases. From germline, CDR1 is ENHRY and CDR2 SYGVKD. The CDR3 has 16 amino acids. The CDR3 DNA reads TGTGCCATCAGTGTTTTCCCTCGGGGGGAGAACTACGAGCAGTACTTC. It codes for CAISVFPRGENYEQYF.

As regards this clonotype: An end of the junction differs from the germline gene, which may be a read error. CDR3: CASSLVGTGLGGYTF. CDR3 coding DNA: TGTGCCAGCAGCTTGGTTGGGACAGGGTTAGGTGGCTACACCTTC. V is TRBV5-3 and J is TRBJ1-2, with TRBD1 matching 9 bases. TRBV5-3 is flagged as an ORF with uncertain function. The length of the CDR3 is 15 residues.

This clonotype was picked up many times. The rearrangement joins TRBV7-9 to TRBJ1-5; no reliable D call. Germline V gene sequence: CDR1 SEHNR, CDR2 FQNEAQ (reference sequence). V was cut by 3 bases and J by 3 bases, with 9 bases left in between. This CDR3 region has 14 residues. CDR3 region: CASSLVGHNQPQHF. CDR3 nucleotide sequence: TGTGCCAGCAGCTTGGTAGGCCACAATCAGCCCCAGCATTTT. The full variable domain, its missing parts supplied by reference TRBV7-9 and TRBJ1-5, is DTGVSQNPRHKITKRGQNVTFRCDPISEHNRLYWYRQTLGQGPEFLTYFQNEAQLEKSRLLSDRFSAERPKGSFSTLEIQRTEQGDSAMYLCASSLVGHNQPQHFGDGTRLSIL.

This clonotype was detected only a few times. The chain carries TRBV7-9 and TRBJ2-7, with TRBD2 matching 11 bases. This CDR3 has 19 amino acids. J was trimmed by 4 bases and V by 5 bases; bases with no gene match: 19. Germline V lookup: CDR1 SEHNR, CDR2 FQNEAQ (reference sequence). The CDR3: CASSRTGTSGQLPLYEQYF. The CDR3 nucleotides are TGTGCCAGCAGCCGGACCGGGACTAGCGGTCAACTCCCCCTTTACGAGCAGTACTTC. Full variable domain (outside the CDR3, taken from reference TRBV7-9 and TRBJ2-7): DTGVSQNPRHKITKRGQNVTFRCDPISEHNRLYWYRQTLGQGPEFLTYFQNEAQLEKSRLLSDRFSAERPKGSFSTLEIQRTEQGDSAMYLCASSRTGTSGQLPLYEQYFGPGTRLTVT.

This clonotype was observed at least ten times. This rearrangement joins TRBV4-1 to TRBJ2-7; D gene unclear. Deletions cut 1 base from V and 6 bases from J, with 7 bases between. The CDR3 runs to 12 residues. Germline CDR1 reads MGHRA; CDR2 reads YSYEKL. The CDR3 nucleotides read TGCGCCAGCAGCCAAGGAGGTACCGAGCAGTACTTC. Translating it yields CASSQGGTEQYF.